This T cell receptor (beta chain) was identified in a study of T cells in Graves' hyperthyroidism and ophthalmopathy. Findings and limits, study-wide: Ophthalmopathy stood apart from stable hyperthyroidism in a 13 V-J model.

Amplified regions were TCR beta CDR3 sequences from RNA transcripts. When the TCR CDR3 underwent first-round RT-PCR, the HTBI primer set was used. MiXCR, applied by TCRdb to the multiplex PCR reads, yields one record per CDR3 protein. Among roughly 250,000 distinct CDR3 sequences, roughly 15% were seen once, and the ten largest hold around 30%. This clonotype appeared many times. Its target is not known. The CDR3 spans 13 residues. Germline CDR1 reads MNHNS; CDR2 reads SASEGT. Trimming cost V 8 bases and J 7 bases, with 15 bases left between them. Orbital computed tomography, thyroid ultrasound, serum thyroxine and TRAb, and clinical symptoms together informed the diagnoses.

The sequence derives from a woman younger than 30 with Graves' ophthalmopathy. The genes are TRBV6-1 and TRBJ1-3; D is possibly TRBD1 (5 bases). Material: blood. CDR3 protein: CASLAWEGNTIYF. The CDR3 DNA is TGTGCCAGCCTCGCCTGGGAGGGGAACACCATATATTTT.